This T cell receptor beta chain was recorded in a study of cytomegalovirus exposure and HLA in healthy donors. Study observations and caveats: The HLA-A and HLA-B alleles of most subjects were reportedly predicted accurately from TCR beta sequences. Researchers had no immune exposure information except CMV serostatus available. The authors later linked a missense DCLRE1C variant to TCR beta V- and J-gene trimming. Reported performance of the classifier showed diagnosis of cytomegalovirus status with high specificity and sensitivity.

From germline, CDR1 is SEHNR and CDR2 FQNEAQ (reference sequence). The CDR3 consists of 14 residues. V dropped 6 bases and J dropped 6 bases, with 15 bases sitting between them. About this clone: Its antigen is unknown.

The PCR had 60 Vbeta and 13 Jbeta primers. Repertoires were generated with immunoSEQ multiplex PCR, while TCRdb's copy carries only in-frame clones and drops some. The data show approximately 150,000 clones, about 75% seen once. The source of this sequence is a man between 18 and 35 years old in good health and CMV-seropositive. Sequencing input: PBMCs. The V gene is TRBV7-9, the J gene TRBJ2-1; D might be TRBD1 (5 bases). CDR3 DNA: TGTGCCAGCAGGGATCCGACAGTTGGCAATGAGCAGTTCTTC. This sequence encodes CASRDPTVGNEQFF.